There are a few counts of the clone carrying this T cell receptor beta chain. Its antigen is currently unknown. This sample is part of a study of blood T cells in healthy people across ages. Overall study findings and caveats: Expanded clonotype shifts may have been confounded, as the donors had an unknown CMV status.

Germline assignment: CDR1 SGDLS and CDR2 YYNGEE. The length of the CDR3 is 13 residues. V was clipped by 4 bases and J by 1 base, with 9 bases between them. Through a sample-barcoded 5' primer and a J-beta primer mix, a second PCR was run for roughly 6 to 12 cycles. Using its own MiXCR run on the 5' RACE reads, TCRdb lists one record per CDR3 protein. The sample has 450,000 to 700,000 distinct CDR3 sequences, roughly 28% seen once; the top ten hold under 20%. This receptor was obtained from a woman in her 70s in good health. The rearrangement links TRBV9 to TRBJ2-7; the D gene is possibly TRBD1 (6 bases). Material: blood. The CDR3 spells CASSTGYSYEQYF. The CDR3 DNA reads TGTGCCAGCAGCACAGGGTATTCCTACGAGCAGTACTTC. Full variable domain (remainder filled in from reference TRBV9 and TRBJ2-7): DSGVTQTPKHLITATGQRVTLRCSPRSGDLSVYWYQQSLDQGLQFLIQYYNGEERAKGNILERFSAQQFPDLHSELNLSSLELGDSALYFCASSTGYSYEQYFGPGTRLTVT.